The next 32 T cell receptor beta chains were all read from a single sample in a study of T cells after yellow fever vaccination. TCRdb re-called the 5' RACE reads through MiXCR, storing one row per CDR3 protein. Of roughly 300,000 distinct CDR3 sequences listed, around 6.8% are singletons. Sequenced material: PBMCs, taken 35 to 50 days after the first yellow fever vaccination. Receptors were obtained from a man aged 18 to 30 who received the YFV17D yellow fever vaccine.

This chain connects TRBV20-1 to TRBJ2-3; maybe TRBD2 (6 bases). The CDR3 extends over 13 amino acids. Germline V lookup: CDR1 DFQATT, CDR2 SNEGSKA (reference sequence). Between the trimmed V and J ends, which lost 6 bases and 6 bases, there was a span of 16 bases. The CDR3 loop is CSAREVASDTQYF. The CDR3 DNA sequence: TGCAGTGCCAGGGAGGTAGCTAGTGATACGCAGTATTTT.

This clonotype was observed a handful of times. This chain links TRBV6-5 with TRBJ2-2; D could derive from TRBD1 or TRBD2 (5 bases each). This CDR3 contains 14 residues. V was shortened by 2 bases and J by 6 bases, with 10 bases between the two germline ends. Germline-derived CDR1 and CDR2 are MNHEY and SVGAGI. CDR3 coding DNA: TGTGCCAGCAGTTACGGGGGTGTCGCCGGGGAGCTGTTTTTT. It codes for CASSYGGVAGELFF.

This chain joins TRBV11-2 and TRBJ2-1; D remains unclear. Germline V gene sequence: CDR1 SGHAT, CDR2 FQNNGV. V was cut by 5 bases and J by 4 bases, with 15 bases left in between. CDR3 size: 15 residues. The CDR3 nucleotides are TGTGCCAGCAGCCTCCATCCAGACCCATACAATGAGCAGTTCTTC. Protein sequence: CASSLHPDPYNEQFF.

A note on this clonotype: This may be a read error: a much more frequent sequence differs by one nucleotide. This chain uses TRBV5-1 with TRBJ2-2; D is unresolved. Germline V lookup: CDR1 SGHRS, CDR2 YFSETQ. V was trimmed by 5 bases and J by 2 bases, leaving 4 bases between them. There are 12 residues in the CDR3. The CDR3 loop reads CASRFNTGELFF. Written as DNA, the CDR3 is TGCGCCAGCAGGTTTAACACCGGGGAGCTGTTTTTT.

This clonotype was observed a handful of times. The chain recombines TRBV24-1 with TRBJ2-1; D may match TRBD1 or TRBD2 (7 bases each). Germline V gene sequence: CDR1 KGHDR, CDR2 SFDVKD. V lost 4 bases to trimming and J lost 6 bases, with 12 bases between them. The CDR3 sequence is 14 residues long. CDR3 nucleotides: TGTGCCACCAGTGACCCCAGGGGGGGCAATGAGCAGTTCTTC. Amino acids: CATSDPRGGNEQFF.

V is TRBV6-5 and J is TRBJ1-5; D gene unclear. Trimming pared 6 bases from V and 6 bases from J, leaving 9 bases between. Germline V gene sequence: CDR1 MNHEY, CDR2 SVGAGI. The CDR3 contains 12 residues. CDR3 sequence: CASSRLGQPQHF. The CDR3 DNA reads TGTGCCAGCAGCCGCTTGGGTCAGCCCCAGCATTTT.

The sample holds a few counts of this clonotype. V is TRBV27 and J is TRBJ2-3, with D perhaps matching TRBD1 (5 bases). V was trimmed by 2 bases and J by 6 bases, leaving 12 bases between them. Germline V lookup: CDR1 MNHEY, CDR2 SMNVEV (reference sequence). There are 14 residues in the CDR3. For the CDR3, the DNA is TGTGCCAGCAGTTTACAGGGATTGTCGGATACGCAGTATTTT. Its translation: CASSLQGLSDTQYF.

Only a few counts were recorded for this clonotype. J is TRBJ2-1 and V is TRBV7-3; perhaps TRBD1 as D (5 bases). CDR1 and CDR2 (germline): SGHTA, FQGTGA. CDR3 length: 14 amino acids. V lost 3 bases and J lost 3, with 9 bases in between. CDR3 sequence: CASSFGRDYNEQFF. The CDR3 DNA reads TGTGCCAGCAGCTTTGGCAGGGACTACAATGAGCAGTTCTTC.

This clonotype has more than one count but fewer than ten. The J gene is TRBJ1-5, the V gene TRBV7-2, with a possible D match to TRBD1 (5 bases). The CDR3 length is 14 residues. Germline CDR1 and CDR2: SGHTA and FQGNSA. With 2 bases removed from V and 5 bases from J, the gap between germline ends came to 10 bases. The CDR3 DNA follows: TGTGCCAGCAGCTTATCAGGGATCCATCAGCCCCAGCATTTT. Translated: CASSLSGIHQPQHF.

The V gene is TRBV12-3 or TRBV12-4, the J gene TRBJ1-5; D not certain. The CDR3 spans 14 residues. The V end was cut by 4 bases, the J end by 4 bases, with 11 bases between. This CDR3 is CASSYQYPNQPQHF. The CDR3 region has the DNA TGTGCCAGCAGTTATCAATATCCAAATCAGCCCCAGCATTTT.

V is TRBV25-1 and J is TRBJ2-1; 10 bases agree with TRBD2. The CDR3 runs to 16 residues. CDR1 and CDR2 (germline): MGHDK, SYGVNS. Trimming removed 2 bases from V and 4 bases from J; junction bases left unmatched: 5. The CDR3 region has the DNA TGTGCCAGCAGTGAACCCCTAGCGGGGGATTACAATGAGCAGTTCTTC. Encoded protein: CASSEPLAGDYNEQFF.

The chain links TRBV6-1 to TRBJ2-7; D ambiguous. Trimming pared 6 bases from V and 4 bases from J, leaving 10 bases between. CDR1 is MNHNS and CDR2 is SASEGT in the germline V gene. The CDR3 totals 12 residues. The CDR3 here is CASSGDGYEQYF. The CDR3 region has the DNA TGTGCCAGCAGCGGCGACGGATACGAGCAGTACTTC.

This chain links TRBV6-5 with TRBJ2-7, with 11 bases fitting TRBD2. The CDR3 is made up of 15 amino acids. Germline CDR1 and CDR2: MNHEY and SVGAGI. The V and J ends lost 0 bases and 4 bases, in that order; junction bases with no gene match: 2. In DNA form, the CDR3 reads TGTGCCAGCAGTTACTCCGGGACTAGCGGTTACGAGCAGTACTTC. Its translation is CASSYSGTSGYEQYF.

There are a few counts of this clonotype. CDR3 sequence: CASNQQGNSGGYTF. In DNA form, the CDR3 reads TGTGCCAGCAACCAACAGGGAAATAGCGGTGGCTACACCTTC. V and J are TRBV12-3 or TRBV12-4 and TRBJ1-2; D is perhaps TRBD1 (6 bases). The length of the CDR3 is 14 residues. Trimming shortened V by 7 bases and J by 7 bases, and 19 bases separated the two germline ends.

Concerning this clonotype itself: A much larger clone sits a single nucleotide away, making a read error possible. CDR3 amino acids: CASSTRQKETQYF. As DNA, the CDR3 is TGTGCCAGCAGCACTAGACAGAAAGAGACCCAGTACTTC. The rearrangement joins TRBV7-9 to TRBJ2-5; D is perhaps TRBD1 or TRBD2 (5 bases each). Looked up from germline, CDR1 is SEHNR and CDR2 is FQNEAQ (reference sequence). The V and J ends lost 5 bases and 3 bases respectively, with 10 bases between them. The CDR3 spans 13 residues.

This clonotype has a handful of counts. The gene calls are TRBV29-1 and TRBJ2-1; TRBD1 aligns across 9 bases. The CDR3 has 16 residues. CDR1 is SQVTM and CDR2 is ANQGSEA in the germline V gene. Unmatched junction bases numbered 8, after V lost 5 bases and J lost 0 bases. The CDR3 bases are TGCAGCGTTCTGGGACAGGGCCTTAGCTCCTACAATGAGCAGTTCTTC. This translates into CSVLGQGLSSYNEQFF.

The chain carries TRBV20-1 and TRBJ2-3; TRBD1 agrees at 9 bases. Germline values: CDR1 DFQATT, CDR2 SNEGSKA (reference sequence). The V gene end was trimmed by 5 bases and the J gene end by 2 bases; junction bases not matched to a gene: 8. The CDR3 runs 15 residues. Here the CDR3 reads CSAEDRGSNTDTQYF. In DNA, the CDR3 is TGCAGTGCTGAGGACAGGGGCTCGAACACAGATACGCAGTATTTT.

This rearrangement joins TRBV6-2 or TRBV6-3 to TRBJ2-2; perhaps TRBD2 as D (6 bases). The V end was cut by 6 bases, the J end by 4 bases, with 9 bases between. Germline CDR1 reads MNHEY; CDR2 reads SVGEGT. This CDR3 is 13 amino acids long. This chain's CDR3 is CASSGGVTGELFF. CDR3 in DNA: TGTGCCAGCAGCGGCGGGGTCACCGGGGAGCTGTTTTTT.

V and J are TRBV29-1 and TRBJ1-1; tentative D call: TRBD1 (5 bases). The germline V gene has CDR1 SQVTM and CDR2 ANQGSEA. The V end was cut by 7 bases, the J end by 0 bases, with 12 bases between. This CDR3 is 13 amino acids long. CDR3 DNA: TGCAGCGCGGGACCGCTGATGAACACTGAAGCTTTCTTT. Amino acid sequence: CSAGPLMNTEAFF.

This sequence joins TRBV7-9 and TRBJ2-7, with TRBD2 matching 8 bases. The CDR3 is 17 amino acids. CDR1 is SEHNR, CDR2 FQNEAQ, per germline (reference sequence). Unmatched junction bases numbered 11, after V lost 3 bases and J lost 1 base. The CDR3 DNA is TGTGCCAGCAGCTTGGGGACTAGGTATTCGGGATCCTACGAGCAGTACTTC. This encodes CASSLGTRYSGSYEQYF.

V gene TRBV6-5 combines with J gene TRBJ1-2; D not resolved. In germline, CDR1 is MNHEY, CDR2 SVGAGI. The CDR3 consists of 14 residues. Trimming removed 2 bases at V and 5 bases at J, with 12 bases between. CDR3 protein: CASSYRDKGYGYTF. DNA of the CDR3: TGTGCCAGCAGTTACCGCGACAAGGGTTATGGCTACACCTTC.

Only a few counts were recorded for this clonotype. V gene TRBV20-1 combines with J gene TRBJ1-5; possible D gene TRBD1, 6 bases. Per germline, CDR1 DFQATT and CDR2 SNEGSKA (reference sequence). V was trimmed by 6 bases and J by 6 bases, leaving 15 bases between them. This CDR3 region has 13 residues. Written as DNA, the CDR3 is TGCAGTGCGGGAACAGGGTTGTTTCAGCCCCAGCATTTT. Its protein is CSAGTGLFQPQHF.

This clonotype came up many times. The chain combines TRBV6-5 with TRBJ2-5; D uncertain. With 0 bases removed from V and 4 bases from J, the gap between germline ends came to 12 bases. The CDR3 loop spans 15 amino acids. Germline V gives CDR1 MNHEY, CDR2 SVGAGI. CDR3 loop: CASSYSGWNGETQYF. The CDR3 bases are TGTGCCAGCAGTTACTCAGGGTGGAATGGAGAGACCCAGTACTTC.

The V and J genes are TRBV12-3 or TRBV12-4 and TRBJ2-5; D is uncertain. V was cut by 6 bases and J by 5 bases, with 13 bases left in between. This CDR3 has 13 amino acids. The CDR3 sequence is CASSSLPGETQYF. As DNA, the CDR3 is TGTGCCAGCAGCTCCCTACCCGGCGAGACCCAGTACTTC.

At least ten counts were recorded for this clonotype. This chain links TRBV28 with TRBJ1-2; the D gene is possibly TRBD1 (6 bases). The germline CDR1 and CDR2 sequences are MDHEN and SYDVKM. This CDR3 spans 14 amino acids. Deletions cut 7 bases from V and 4 bases from J, with 16 bases between. CDR3: CASTASGAIYGYTF. DNA for the CDR3: TGTGCCAGCACCGCATCAGGGGCAATCTATGGCTACACCTTC.

The genes are TRBV5-1 and TRBJ1-6, with 7 nucleotides matching TRBD1. The V and J ends lost 2 bases and 7 bases, in that order; junction bases with no gene match: 9. The CDR3 runs 16 residues. From germline, CDR1 is SGHRS and CDR2 YFSETQ. CDR3 bases: TGCGCCAGCAGCTTCGGACAGGTTACAAACAATTCACCCCTCCACTTT. It yields the protein CASSFGQVTNNSPLHF.

This clonotype was picked up a small number of times. The DNA is omitted, as the CDR3 cannot be located on it reliably, and the CDR3 follows TCRdb's listing. The chain combines TRBV6-1 with TRBJ2-2. Inclusive of both ends, the CDR3 amounts to 14 amino acids. In germline, CDR1 is MNHNS, CDR2 SASEGT. This CDR3 reads CASKGPGSPGSCFF.

This clonotype was seen a handful of times. The chain is built from TRBV5-8 and TRBJ1-1; no clear D. Germline-derived CDR1 and CDR2 are SGHTS and YDEGEE. V was trimmed by 1 base and J by 1 base, leaving 8 bases between them. There are 14 residues in the CDR3. The CDR3 loop is CASSLLGGNTEAFF. The DNA of the CDR3 is TGTGCCAGCAGCTTGCTGGGAGGGAACACTGAAGCTTTCTTT. Combining the CDR3 with reference TRBV5-8 and TRBJ1-1 gives the whole variable domain EAGVTQSPTHLIKTRGQQATLRCSPISGHTSVYWYQQALGLGLQFLLWYDEGEERNRGNFPPRFSGRQFPNYSSELNVNALELEDSALYLCASSLLGGNTEAFFGQGTRLTVV.

This clonotype was seen repeatedly, ten times or more. The chain joins TRBV12-3 or TRBV12-4 to TRBJ2-1; 12 bases are shared with TRBD2. J was trimmed by 9 bases and V by 3 bases; bases with no gene match: 6. This CDR3 spans 15 amino acids. The CDR3 protein is CASSFSRLAGVEQFF. Here the CDR3 DNA reads TGTGCCAGCAGTTTCTCAAGACTAGCGGGGGTTGAGCAGTTCTTC.

This sequence joins TRBV5-6 and TRBJ1-5; D uncertain. The germline CDR1 and CDR2 sequences are SGHDT and YYEEEE. This CDR3 is built from 15 residues. The ends were cut back, 5 bases at V and 1 base at J, with 13 bases in the middle. In DNA, the CDR3 is TGTGCCAGCAGTAAGACCTCTGGAAGCAATCAGCCCCAGCATTTT. Translation: CASSKTSGSNQPQHF.

The chain uses TRBV7-8 and TRBJ2-1; 8 bases are shared with TRBD2. Per the germline V gene, CDR1 is SGHVS and CDR2 is FQNEAQ. The junction had 5 bases not matched to a gene; V was cut back by 1 base and J by 6 bases. CDR3 size: 15 residues. The CDR3 is CASSLGTRGGNEQFF. The CDR3 DNA reads TGTGCCAGCAGCTTAGGCACTCGGGGGGGCAATGAGCAGTTCTTC.

This clonotype was detected ten times or more. The CDR3 spells CASSFRAGLTDTQYF. The CDR3 DNA is TGCGCCAGCAGCTTCCGAGCGGGCCTTACAGATACGCAGTATTTT. The chain combines TRBV5-1 with TRBJ2-3, with D perhaps TRBD2 (6 bases). CDR3 length equals 15 residues. Deletions cut 2 bases from V and 3 bases from J, with 13 bases between. CDR1 is SGHRS, CDR2 YFSETQ, per germline.